The TCR beta chain under discussion was sequenced for a study of cytomegalovirus exposure and HLA in healthy donors. The PCR employed 60 Vbeta primers together with 13 Jbeta primers. The data were produced by immunoSEQ multiplex PCR, yet TCRdb's version contains in-frame clones alone and is incomplete. Of 70,000 to 80,000 clones in the sample, about four fifths are singletons; the top ten hold 1.5% to 2%. Per germline, CDR1 MNHNY and CDR2 SVGAGI (reference sequence). CDR3 size: 14 residues. V lost 10 bases and J lost 0, with 13 bases in between. The TCR was taken from a man younger than 35 in good health and CMV-seronegative. The sample taken for sequencing was PBMCs. The J gene is TRBJ1-3, the V gene TRBV6-6, with D uncertain. This CDR3 reads CATSTQVSGNTIYF. The CDR3 nucleotides are TGTGCCACCTCAACACAAGTCTCTGGAAACACCATATATTTT.